This TCR beta chain appears in the sequencing data of a study of T cells in women clearing cervical HPV infection. Whole-study findings and limits: Controls had more TRBV6-7 (approximately 0.16%) than cases (around 0.11%).

Clones were read by immunoSEQ multiplex PCR, and TCRdb kept only the in-frame ones, dropping some. Found here are 20,000 to 25,000 clones; the top ten clones hold 5.5% to 8%. The germline V gene has CDR1 SNHLY and CDR2 FYNNEI. This CDR3 comprises 15 residues. Turning to this clone: What it binds is unknown. The CDR3 end is not reached by the read, which stops 3 residues before it; the germline J gene fills it in.

This chain joins TRBV2 and TRBJ2-5; 11 nucleotides match TRBD2. Sequencing was carried out using blood buffy coat. This clonotype originated in a woman between 18 and 75 years old with a cervical HPV16 infection that either progressed to CIN3+ or cleared (not recorded which). The covered CDR3 bases are TGTGCCAGCATGCGGGATAGCGGGAGGGCCAATACC. Protein sequence: CASMRDSGRANT. The CDR3, in full, reads CASMRDSGRANTQYF.